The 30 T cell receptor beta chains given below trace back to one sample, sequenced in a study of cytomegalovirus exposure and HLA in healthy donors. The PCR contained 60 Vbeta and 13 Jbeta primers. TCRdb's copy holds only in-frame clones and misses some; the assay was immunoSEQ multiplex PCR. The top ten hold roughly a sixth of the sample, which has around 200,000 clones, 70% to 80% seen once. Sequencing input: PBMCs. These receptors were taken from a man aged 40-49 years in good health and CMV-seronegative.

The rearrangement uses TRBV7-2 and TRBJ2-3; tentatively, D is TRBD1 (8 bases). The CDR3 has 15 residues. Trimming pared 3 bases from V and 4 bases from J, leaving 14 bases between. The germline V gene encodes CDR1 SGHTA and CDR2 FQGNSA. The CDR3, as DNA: TGTGCCAGCAGCTTTACAGGGGGGGTCTCAGATACGCAGTATTTT. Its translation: CASSFTGGVSDTQYF.

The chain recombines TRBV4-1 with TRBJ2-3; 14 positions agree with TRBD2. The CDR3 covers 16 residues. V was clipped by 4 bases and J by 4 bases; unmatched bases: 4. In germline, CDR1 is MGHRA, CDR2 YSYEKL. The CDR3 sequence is CASSPPGLAGADTQYF. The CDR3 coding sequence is TGCGCCAGCAGCCCGCCGGGACTAGCGGGGGCAGATACGCAGTATTTT.

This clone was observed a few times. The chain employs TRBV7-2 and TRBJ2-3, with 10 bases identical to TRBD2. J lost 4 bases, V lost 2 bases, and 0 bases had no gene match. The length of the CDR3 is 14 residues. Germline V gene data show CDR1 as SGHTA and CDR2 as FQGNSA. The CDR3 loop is CASSLLAGADTQYF. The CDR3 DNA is TGTGCCAGCAGCTTACTAGCGGGGGCAGATACGCAGTATTTT.

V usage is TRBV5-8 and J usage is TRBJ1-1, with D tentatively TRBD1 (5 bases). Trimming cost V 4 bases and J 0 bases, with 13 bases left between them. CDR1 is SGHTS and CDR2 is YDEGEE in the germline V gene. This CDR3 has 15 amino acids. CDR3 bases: TGTGCCAGCAGCCCCACCGGACACCTGAACACTGAAGCTTTCTTT. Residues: CASSPTGHLNTEAFF.

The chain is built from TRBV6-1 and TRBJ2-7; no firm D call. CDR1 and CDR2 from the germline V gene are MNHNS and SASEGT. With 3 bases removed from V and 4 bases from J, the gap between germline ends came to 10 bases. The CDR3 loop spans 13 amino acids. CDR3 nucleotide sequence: TGTGCCAGCAGTGACCCCCCCCTATACGAGCAGTACTTC. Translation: CASSDPPLYEQYF.

The CDR3 loop reads CASREGTGIYEQYF. CDR3 bases: TGTGCCAGCAGAGAAGGGACAGGGATCTACGAGCAGTACTTC. The V and J genes are TRBV28 and TRBJ2-7, with 9 bases lining up with TRBD1. The junction had 6 bases not matched to a gene; V was cut back by 6 bases and J by 3 bases. Germline assignment: CDR1 MDHEN and CDR2 SYDVKM. The CDR3 extends over 14 amino acids. Full variable domain (missing parts from reference TRBV28 and TRBJ2-7): DVKVTQSSRYLVKRTGEKVFLECVQDMDHENMFWYRQDPGLGLRLIYFSYDVKMKEKGDIPEGYSVSREKKERFSLILESASTNQTSMYLCASREGTGIYEQYFGPGTRLTVT.

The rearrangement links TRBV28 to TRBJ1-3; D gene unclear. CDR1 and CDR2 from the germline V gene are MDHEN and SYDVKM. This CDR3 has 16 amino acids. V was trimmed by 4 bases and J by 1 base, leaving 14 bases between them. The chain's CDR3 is CASSSPASRSGNTIYF. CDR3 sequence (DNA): TGTGCCAGCAGTTCCCCGGCTTCGAGGTCTGGAAACACCATATATTTT.

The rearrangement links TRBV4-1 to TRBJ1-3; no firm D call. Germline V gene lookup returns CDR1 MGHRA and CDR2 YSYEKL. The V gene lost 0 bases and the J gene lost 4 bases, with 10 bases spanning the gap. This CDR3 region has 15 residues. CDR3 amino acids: CASSQDWATGNTIYF. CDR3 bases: TGCGCCAGCAGCCAAGATTGGGCAACGGGAAACACCATATATTTT.

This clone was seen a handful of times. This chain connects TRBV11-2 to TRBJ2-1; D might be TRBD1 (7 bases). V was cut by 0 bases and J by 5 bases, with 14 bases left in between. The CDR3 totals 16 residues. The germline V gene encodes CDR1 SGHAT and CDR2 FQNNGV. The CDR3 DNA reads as TGTGCCAGCAGCTTAGATTGGCAGGGGGGAAACAATGAGCAGTTCTTC. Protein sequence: CASSLDWQGGNNEQFF.

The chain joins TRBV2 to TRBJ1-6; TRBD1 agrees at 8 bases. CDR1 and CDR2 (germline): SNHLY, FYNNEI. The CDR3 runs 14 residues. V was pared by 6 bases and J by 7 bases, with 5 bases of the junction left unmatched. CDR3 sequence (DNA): TGTGCCAGCAGCCAGGGGGCTCGGAATTCACCCCTCCACTTT. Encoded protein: CASSQGARNSPLHF.

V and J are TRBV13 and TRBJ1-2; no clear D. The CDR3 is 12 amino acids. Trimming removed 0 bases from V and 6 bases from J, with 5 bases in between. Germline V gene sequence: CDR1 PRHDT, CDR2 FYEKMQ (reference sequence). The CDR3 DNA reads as TGTGCCAGCAGCTTAGGCGGGGATGGCTACACCTTC. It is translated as CASSLGGDGYTF.

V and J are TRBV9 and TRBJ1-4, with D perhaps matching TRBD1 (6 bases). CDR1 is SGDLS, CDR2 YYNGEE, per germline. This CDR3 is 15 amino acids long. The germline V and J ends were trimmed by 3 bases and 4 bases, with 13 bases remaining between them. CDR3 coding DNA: TGTGCCAGCAGCGCCCAGGGGTTCAATAATGAAAAACTGTTTTTT. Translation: CASSAQGFNNEKLFF. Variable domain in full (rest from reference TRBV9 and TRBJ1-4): DSGVTQTPKHLITATGQRVTLRCSPRSGDLSVYWYQQSLDQGLQFLIQYYNGEERAKGNILERFSAQQFPDLHSELNLSSLELGDSALYFCASSAQGFNNEKLFFGSGTQLSVL.

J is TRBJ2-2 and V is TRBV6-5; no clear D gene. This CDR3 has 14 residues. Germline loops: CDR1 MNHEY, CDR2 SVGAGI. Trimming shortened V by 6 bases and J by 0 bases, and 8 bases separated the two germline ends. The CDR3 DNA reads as TGTGCCAGCAGACGGAGCTCGAACACCGGGGAGCTGTTTTTT. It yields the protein CASRRSSNTGELFF.

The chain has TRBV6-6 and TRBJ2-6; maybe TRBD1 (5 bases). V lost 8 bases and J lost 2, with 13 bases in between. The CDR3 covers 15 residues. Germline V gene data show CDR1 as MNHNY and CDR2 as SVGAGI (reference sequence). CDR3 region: CASARQTAGANVLTF. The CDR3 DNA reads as TGTGCCAGCGCCCGACAGACGGCTGGGGCCAACGTCCTGACTTTC.

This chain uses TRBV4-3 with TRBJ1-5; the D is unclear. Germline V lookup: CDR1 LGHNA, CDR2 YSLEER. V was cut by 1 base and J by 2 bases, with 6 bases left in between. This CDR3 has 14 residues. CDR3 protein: CASSQVEGNQPQHF. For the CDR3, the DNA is TGCGCCAGCAGCCAAGTGGAGGGCAATCAGCCCCAGCATTTT.

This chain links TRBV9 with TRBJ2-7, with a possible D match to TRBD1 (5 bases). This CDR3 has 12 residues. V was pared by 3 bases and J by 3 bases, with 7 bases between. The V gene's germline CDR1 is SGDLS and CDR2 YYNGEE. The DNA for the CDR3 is TGTGCCAGCAGCGCCACAGGCTACGAGCAGTACTTC. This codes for CASSATGYEQYF.

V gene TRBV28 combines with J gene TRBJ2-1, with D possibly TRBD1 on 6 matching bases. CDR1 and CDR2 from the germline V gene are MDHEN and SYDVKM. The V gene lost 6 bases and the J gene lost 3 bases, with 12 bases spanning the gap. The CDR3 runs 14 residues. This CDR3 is CASSRAGDYNEQFF. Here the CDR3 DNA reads TGTGCCAGCAGCCGGGCAGGGGACTACAATGAGCAGTTCTTC.

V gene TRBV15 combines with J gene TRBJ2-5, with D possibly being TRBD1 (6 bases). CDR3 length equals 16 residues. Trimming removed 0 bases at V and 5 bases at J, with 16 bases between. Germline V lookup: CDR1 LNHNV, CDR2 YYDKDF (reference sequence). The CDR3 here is CATSRDQTGLIETQYF. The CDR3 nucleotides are TGTGCCACCAGCAGAGATCAAACAGGGTTAATTGAGACCCAGTACTTC.

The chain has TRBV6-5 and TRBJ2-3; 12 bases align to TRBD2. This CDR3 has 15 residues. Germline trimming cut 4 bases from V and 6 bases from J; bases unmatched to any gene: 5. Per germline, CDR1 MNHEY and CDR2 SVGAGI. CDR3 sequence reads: CASSSSGRVRDTQYF. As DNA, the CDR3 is TGTGCCAGCAGTTCTAGCGGGAGGGTTAGGGATACGCAGTATTTT.

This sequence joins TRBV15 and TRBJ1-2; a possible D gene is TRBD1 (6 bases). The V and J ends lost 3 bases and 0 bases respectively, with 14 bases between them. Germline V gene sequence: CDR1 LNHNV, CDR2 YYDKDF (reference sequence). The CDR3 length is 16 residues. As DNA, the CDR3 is TGTGCCACCAGCAGGAGGGGGACATTTACTAACTATGGCTACACCTTC. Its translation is CATSRRGTFTNYGYTF.

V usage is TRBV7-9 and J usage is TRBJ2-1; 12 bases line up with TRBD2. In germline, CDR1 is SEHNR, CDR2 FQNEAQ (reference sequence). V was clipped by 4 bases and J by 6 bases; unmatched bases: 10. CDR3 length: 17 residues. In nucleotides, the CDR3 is TGTGCCAGCAGCTCCACAAAGACTAGCGGGAGAATCAATGAGCAGTTCTTC. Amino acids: CASSSTKTSGRINEQFF.

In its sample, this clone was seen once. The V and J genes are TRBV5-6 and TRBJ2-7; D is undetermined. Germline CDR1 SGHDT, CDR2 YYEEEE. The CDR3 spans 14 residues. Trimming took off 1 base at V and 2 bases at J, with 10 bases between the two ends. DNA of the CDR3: TGTGCCAGCAGCTTGCGGTGGAGTGCCTACGAGCAGTACTTC. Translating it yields CASSLRWSAYEQYF. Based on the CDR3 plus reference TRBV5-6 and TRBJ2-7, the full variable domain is DAGVTQSPTHLIKTRGQQVTLRCSPKSGHDTVSWYQQALGQGPQFIFQYYEEEERQRGNFPDRFSGHQFPNYSSELNVNALLLGDSALYLCASSLRWSAYEQYFGPGTRLTVT.

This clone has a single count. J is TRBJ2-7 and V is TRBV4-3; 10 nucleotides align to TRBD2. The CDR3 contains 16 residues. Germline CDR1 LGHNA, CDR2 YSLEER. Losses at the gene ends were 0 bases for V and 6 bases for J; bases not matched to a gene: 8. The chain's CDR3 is CASSQEVAPSGGEQYF. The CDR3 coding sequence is TGCGCCAGCAGCCAAGAAGTTGCGCCTAGCGGGGGCGAGCAGTACTTC.

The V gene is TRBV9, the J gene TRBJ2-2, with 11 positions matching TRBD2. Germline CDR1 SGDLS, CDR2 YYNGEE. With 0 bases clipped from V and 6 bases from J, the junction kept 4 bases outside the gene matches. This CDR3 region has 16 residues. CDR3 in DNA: TGTGCCAGCAGCGTAGGAAGTAGCGGGGGGGCCGGGGAGCTGTTTTTT. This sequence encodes CASSVGSSGGAGELFF.

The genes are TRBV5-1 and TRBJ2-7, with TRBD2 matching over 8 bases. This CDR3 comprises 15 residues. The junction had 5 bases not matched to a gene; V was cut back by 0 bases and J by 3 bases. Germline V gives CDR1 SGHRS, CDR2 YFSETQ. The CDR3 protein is CASSLGRGGDYEQYF. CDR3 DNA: TGCGCCAGCAGCTTGGGACGGGGGGGCGACTACGAGCAGTACTTC.

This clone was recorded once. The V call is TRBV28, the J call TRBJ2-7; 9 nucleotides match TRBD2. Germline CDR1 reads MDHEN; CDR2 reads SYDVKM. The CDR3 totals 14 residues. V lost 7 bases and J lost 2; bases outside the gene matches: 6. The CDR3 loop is CASKRASGTYEQYF. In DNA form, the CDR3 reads TGTGCCAGCAAAAGGGCTAGCGGGACCTACGAGCAGTACTTC. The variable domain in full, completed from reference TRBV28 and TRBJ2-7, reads DVKVTQSSRYLVKRTGEKVFLECVQDMDHENMFWYRQDPGLGLRLIYFSYDVKMKEKGDIPEGYSVSREKKERFSLILESASTNQTSMYLCASKRASGTYEQYFGPGTRLTVT.

CDR3 DNA sequence: TGTGCCAGCAGTACCCCCGGTGGACTAGCGGGAACAGATACGCAGTATTTT. Translation: CASSTPGGLAGTDTQYF. The chain employs TRBV28 and TRBJ2-3; 12 nucleotides match TRBD2. V gave up 5 bases and J gave up 3 bases; unmatched junction bases: 9. The CDR3 consists of 17 residues. Germline CDR1 MDHEN, CDR2 SYDVKM. The full variable domain, with the rest looked up from reference TRBV28 and TRBJ2-3, is DVKVTQSSRYLVKRTGEKVFLECVQDMDHENMFWYRQDPGLGLRLIYFSYDVKMKEKGDIPEGYSVSREKKERFSLILESASTNQTSMYLCASSTPGGLAGTDTQYFGPGTRLTVL.

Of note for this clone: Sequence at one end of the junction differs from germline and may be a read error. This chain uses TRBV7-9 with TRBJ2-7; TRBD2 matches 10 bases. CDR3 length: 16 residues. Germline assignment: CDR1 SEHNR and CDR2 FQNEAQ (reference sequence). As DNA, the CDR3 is TGTTCCAGCAGCACCTCAGCGGGGGGGAGACGAGGGGAGCAGTACTTC. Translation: CSSSTSAGGRRGEQYF.

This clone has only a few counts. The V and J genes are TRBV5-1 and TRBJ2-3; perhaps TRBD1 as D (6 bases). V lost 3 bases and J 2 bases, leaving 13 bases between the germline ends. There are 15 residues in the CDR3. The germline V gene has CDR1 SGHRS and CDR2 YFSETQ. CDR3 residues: CASSSGDIFTDTQYF. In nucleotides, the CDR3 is TGCGCCAGCAGCTCCGGGGACATATTCACAGATACGCAGTATTTT.

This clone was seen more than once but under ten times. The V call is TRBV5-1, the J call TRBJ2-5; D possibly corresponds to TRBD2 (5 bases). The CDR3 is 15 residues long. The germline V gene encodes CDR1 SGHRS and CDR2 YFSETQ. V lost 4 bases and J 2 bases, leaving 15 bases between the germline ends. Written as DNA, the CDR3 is TGCGCCAGCAGCACTACTAGTAGGCCTCAAGAGACCCAGTACTTC. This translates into CASSTTSRPQETQYF.